One T cell receptor (beta chain) is described in this entry. Germline assignment: CDR1 SGDLS and CDR2 YYNGEE. V lost 0 bases, J lost 4 bases, and 14 bases lay in between. CDR3 length: 16 residues. These data come from a study of blood T cell repertoires in COVID-19. Per the original methods: By means of reference gene primer amplification, nucleated cell counts were estimated. Using immunoSEQ multiplex PCR, the repertoire was profiled, and TCRdb retains in-frame clones only, with some absent. The DNA gave D and trimming, while V, J and clone size come from that table. The sample holds some 200,000 clones, 80% to 90% seen once.

This chain connects TRBV9 to TRBJ2-1, with D tentatively TRBD1 (5 bases). This TCR derives from a woman older than 75 with COVID-19, enrolled during active disease. The sequenced material came from peripheral blood. CDR3 coding DNA: TGTGCCAGCAGCGTAGGCAGTCAGGGCCCTTACAATGAGCAGTTCTTC. Translating it yields CASSVGSQGPYNEQFF.